The text below deals with one TCR beta chain. This study enrolled people aged 18 to 89 from about two dozen US geographic areas. Participants' own reports of clinical history determined their cohort assignment. The entry originates in a study of blood T cell repertoires in COVID-19. The wider study: The study drew acute and convalescent COVID-19 samples from the United States, Italy and Spain. Sources were T cells, B-cell-depleted T cells, or PBMCs; the material itself was cDNA or gDNA.

Profiled with immunoSEQ multiplex PCR; TCRdb holds only in-frame clones, not every one. The table shows fewer than 400,000 clones, with about 92% occurring only once. The receptor was isolated from a woman in her twenties or thirties who had recovered from COVID-19. The specimen sequenced was PBMCs or T cells enriched from blood (not recorded which).

CDR3 amino acids: CASSPKDRGDYGYTF. In nucleotides, the CDR3 is TGTGCCAGCAGCCCGAAGGACAGGGGGGACTATGGCTACACCTTC. The gene calls are TRBV7-9 and TRBJ1-2; 10 bases line up with TRBD1. Germline V gives CDR1 SEHNR, CDR2 FQNEAQ (reference sequence). The CDR3 consists of 15 residues. V was pared by 5 bases and J by 3 bases, with 6 bases of the junction left unmatched.